These T cell receptor beta chains were read from a single sample in a study of blood T cell repertoires in COVID-19. Assay used: immunoSEQ multiplex PCR; TCRdb lists only in-frame clones, some missing. Of hundreds of thousands of clones listed, approximately 82% were seen once; the top ten hold approximately 5%. The source material was PBMCs or T cells enriched from blood (not recorded which). These receptors originate from a man aged 35 to 55 who had been exposed to COVID-19. The CDR3 runs from the conserved cysteine through the conserved F or W. Clone size is given for some rows only: seen once, a few or many times, or a class if the clone is expanded.

size	V	J	CDR3
NA	TRBV6-5	TRBJ2-5	CASREGQGAETQYF
once	TRBV3-1/TRBV3-2	TRBJ2-5	CASSRDSGGTTGTQYF
NA	TRBV12-5	TRBJ2-2	CASGLVLGRETGELFF
NA	TRBV3-1/TRBV3-2	TRBJ1-1	CASSQAGNTEAFF
NA	TRBV18	TRBJ2-1	CASSPIRAGGDEQFF
NA	TRBV18	TRBJ2-7	CASSPEPTVVGYF
NA	TRBV5-1	TRBJ2-2	CASSGRVNTGELFF
NA	TRBV15	TRBJ1-1	CATSKDRASGTFF
NA	TRBV19	TRBJ2-7	CASSIGDSAYEQYF
NA	TRBV10-3	TRBJ2-3	CAISGGAGGGRTDTQYF
NA	TRBV7-9	TRBJ2-1	CASSSTRTEQFF
NA	TRBV5-4	TRBJ2-2	CASSLSAANTGELFF
NA	TRBV10-1	TRBJ2-7	CASSRAPTYEQYF